A single TCR beta chain is shown here with its context. There is no known antigen for this receptor. No base qualities exist here, and no much larger clone lies one base off it. This sample was included in a study of blood T cell repertoires in COVID-19 (dated by TCRdb to 2018 to 2020). With regard to the full study: Collaborator samples came from the United States, Italy and Spain and covered acute and convalescent phases of COVID-19. Where available, HLA class I and class II types were obtained from metadata supplied by the sample provider rather than from assay-based typing. The prospective study material was composed of cDNA or gDNA derived from T cells, B-cell-depleted T cells, or PBMCs. Samples came from the ongoing ImmuneRACE study (first 160 participants) plus 1,254 subjects from 6 global collaborators. Deeply sampled blood TCRbeta repertoires from subjects exposed to, actively infected with, or recovered from COVID-19 were included in the dataset. The repertoires were made available in a free public database intended to serve as a resource for research on the immune response to SARS-CoV-2. Nearly every sample came with metadata listing a de-identified subject ID, COVID-19 status, age in years and sex.

The trim is 2 bases for V and 2 bases for J, with a gap of 10 bases between the germline ends. From the cysteine up to the phenylalanine, the CDR3 has a length of 14 residues. Only the CDR3 region is kept as DNA, spanning 42 bases read in frame from base 1. The germline V gene yields SGHAT for CDR1 and FQNNGV for CDR2. The immunoSEQ Assay, a bias-controlled multiplex PCR, was used to amplify TCRbeta CDR3 regions from genomic DNA. Regarding the original processing steps: The number of nucleated cells in each sample was estimated from the amplification of reference gene primers within the assay. To quantify the absolute abundance of each unique TCRbeta CDR3 rearrangement, sequence reads were collapsed and filtered. For each sample, productive Simpson clonality was calculated as the square root of Simpson's diversity index across productive rearrangements. As stored in TCRdb, this immuneACCESS dataset retains in-frame rearrangements with V and J assigned. A fraction of the clones does not appear; measured against another copy, unresolved V genes explain less than half of the discrepancy, and the remainder lacks a known reason. V, J and clone size were drawn from that table, and D and trimming were deduced from the DNA. The sample records roughly 120,000 clones, approximately 90% of which are singletons. Clones ranked in the top ten supply around 7.7% of the sample.

Whole blood was collected in K2EDTA tubes by collaborating institutions according to the institutions' own protocols. For TCRbeta analysis, collaborator samples were shipped as frozen whole blood, as isolated PBMCs, or as DNA extracted from either sample type. What the study reported, not specific to this receptor: How much clinical and demographic metadata was included differed by source and by participant, and the metadata was provided uncurated.

Sequenced material: peripheral blood. The sequence was collected from a human donor in a cohort sampled during active COVID-19. This chain is built from TRBV11-2 and TRBJ2-7, with a tentative D gene TRBD2 over 5 matching bases. The CDR3 region reads CASSLSGSAYEQYF. DNA sequence: TGTGCCAGCAGCTTATCGGGATCAGCCTACGAGCAGTACTTC.